The 5 T cell receptor beta chains below all came from one sample that was sequenced in a study of blood T cell repertoires in COVID-19. Assay used: immunoSEQ multiplex PCR; TCRdb lists only in-frame clones, some missing. The sample has under 200,000 clones; approximately 90% are singletons. The sample taken for sequencing was peripheral blood. The receptors originated from a man between 18 and 29 years old with COVID-19, enrolled during active disease.

The CDR3 DNA is TGTGCCAGCAGGCGGGGGAGCAATCAGCCCCAGCATTTT. Protein: CASRRGSNQPQHF. The chain links TRBV28 to TRBJ1-5; D may be TRBD1 (5 bases). The CDR3 runs to 13 residues. The germline CDR1 and CDR2 sequences are MDHEN and SYDVKM. The V end lost 6 bases, the J end lost 1 base, and 7 bases lay between the germline ends.

The V call is TRBV6-1, the J call TRBJ2-7, with 10 bases identical to TRBD1. Looked up from germline, CDR1 is MNHNS and CDR2 is SASEGT. The J segment lost 7 bases and the V segment lost 0 bases, leaving 9 bases of the junction unmatched. This CDR3 has 16 residues. The CDR3 DNA follows: TGTGCCAGCAGTGAAGCCATGGGACAGGGGTTATGGGAGCAGTACTTC. Encoded protein: CASSEAMGQGLWEQYF.

The V gene is TRBV9, the J gene TRBJ1-6, with D perhaps matching TRBD1 (6 bases). Germline CDR1 SGDLS, CDR2 YYNGEE. The CDR3 extends over 12 amino acids. With 3 bases removed from V and 9 bases from J, the gap between germline ends came to 7 bases. As DNA, the CDR3 is TGTGCCAGCAGCGCAGGGGTTTCACCCCTCCACTTT. This codes for CASSAGVSPLHF.

The chain carries TRBV7-6 and TRBJ2-1, with 7 bases matching TRBD1. The trim removed 1 base at V and 2 bases at J, leaving 2 bases unmatched. The CDR3 contains 15 residues. The V gene's germline CDR1 is SGHVS and CDR2 FNYEAQ. The chain's CDR3 is CASSLDRGPYNEQFF. Here the CDR3 DNA reads TGTGCCAGCAGCTTAGACAGGGGCCCCTACAATGAGCAGTTCTTC.

This chain uses TRBV28 with TRBJ2-7, with TRBD1 identical over 9 bases. Per germline, CDR1 MDHEN and CDR2 SYDVKM. CDR3 length: 14 amino acids. The junction had 9 bases not matched to a gene; V was cut back by 8 bases and J by 4 bases. Here the CDR3 DNA reads TGTGCCAGCGCTCTACAGGGGGCTTTTTACGAGCAGTACTTC. It specifies CASALQGAFYEQYF.